This is a list of T cell receptor beta chains from one sample in a study of T-cell reconstitution after alpha-beta-depleted transplantation in children. Each CDR3 protein is one row after TCRdb ran MiXCR on the PCR reads. The sample lists about 440,000 distinct CDR3 sequences, 43% occurring once. The sequenced sample was PBMCs, obtained before TCRalphabeta/CD19-depleted stem cell transplant. These receptors all come from a girl aged 2 to 10 with aplastic anemia, due to receive a stem cell transplant. Both conserved end residues are part of each CDR3. The D gene is left open where the match is weak. Only part of the rows carry a size: once, few, many, or a class if the clone is expanded.

>TRBV7-9|.|TRBJ2-5|many
TGTGCCAGCAGCTTAGCCGGAGCCAAAGAGACCCAGTACTTC
CASSLAGAKETQYF
>TRBV7-2|.|TRBJ2-7|.
TGTGCCAGCAGCTTTGATCCCGGGGACTACGAGCAGTACTTC
CASSFDPGDYEQYF
>TRBV5-1|.|TRBJ1-1|.
TGCGCCAGCAGCTTGGGTCTGCGACAGCGGGGGAACACTGAAGCTTTCTTT
CASSLGLRQRGNTEAFF
>TRBV5-1|.|TRBJ1-4|.
TGCGCCAGCAGCTCATCCGGAGAAGGCCGATTT
CASSSSGEGRF
>TRBV7-9|.|TRBJ2-3|.
TGTGCCAGCAGCTTAACGGCCCTTGGCACAGATACGCAGTATTTT
CASSLTALGTDTQYF
>TRBV12-3/TRBV12-4|TRBD1|TRBJ1-5|.
TGTGCCAGCAGCTTAGACAGGGTTGGTGGTCAGCCCCAGCATTTT
CASSLDRVGGQPQHF
>TRBV5-1|TRBD1|TRBJ1-1|.
TGCGCCAGCAGCACATCGGGACAGCTGAACACTGAAGCTTTCTTT
CASSTSGQLNTEAFF
>TRBV28|.|TRBJ2-3|.
TGTGCCAGCGCGGGATATGGCACAGATACGCAGTATTTT
CASAGYGTDTQYF
>TRBV20-1|.|TRBJ2-4|.
TGCAGTGCTAGGAGGGGTCAGCGGGTTGCCAAAAACATTCAGTACTTC
CSARRGQRVAKNIQYF
>TRBV6-5|.|TRBJ2-1|.
TGTGCCAGCAGTTGGGACCGTGCGGGCTATGAGCAGTTCTTC
CASSWDRAGYEQFF
>TRBV7-9|.|TRBJ1-1|.
TGTGCCAGCAGCATATACAGGGCCGGCACTGAAGCTTTCTTT
CASSIYRAGTEAFF
>TRBV14|.|TRBJ2-3|.
TGTGCCAGCAGCCAAGAACTCTCTAGCACAGATACGCAGTATTTT
CASSQELSSTDTQYF
>TRBV29-1|TRBD1|TRBJ1-1|.
TGCAGCGTTGAAGGGGGGGCAGGGGGCACCGGGCGAGCTTTCTTT
CSVEGGAGGTGRAFF
>TRBV7-8|.|TRBJ2-5|.
TGTGCCAGCAGCTCCCGACTACTTCAAGAGACCCAGTACTTC
CASSSRLLQETQYF
>TRBV2|.|TRBJ2-7|.
TGTGCCACCAGTGAACAGGGAAGCACCTACGAGCAGTACTTC
CATSEQGSTYEQYF
>TRBV28|.|TRBJ2-7|many
TGTGCCAGCAGACTAGGGGCCTACGAGCAGTACTTC
CASRLGAYEQYF
>TRBV20-1|TRBD2|TRBJ2-1|.
TGCAGTGCTGGGCTAGCGGGGGGGAGCAATGAGCAGTTCTTC
CSAGLAGGSNEQFF
>TRBV20-1|.|TRBJ2-7|once
TGCAGTGCTAGAAACCGGGACAAGAGTCACTACGAGCAGTACTTC
CSARNRDKSHYEQYF
>TRBV6-6|.|TRBJ1-6|.
TGTGCCAGCACCACTGGAGGTTCACCCCTCCACTTT
CASTTGGSPLHF
>TRBV19|TRBD2|TRBJ2-1|few
TGTGCCAGTAGTTTGGTAGCGGGTGAGGGGGAGCAGTTCTTC
CASSLVAGEGEQFF
>TRBV12-3/TRBV12-4|TRBD1|TRBJ2-5|few
TGTGCCAGCAGTCCGGGACAGGGCCCAGAGACCCAGTACTTC
CASSPGQGPETQYF
>TRBV30|TRBD1|TRBJ2-7|.
TGTGCCTGGAGTAAGGGACAGGGGGCCTACGAGCAGTACTTC
CAWSKGQGAYEQYF
>TRBV20-1|TRBD1|TRBJ2-3|.
TGCAGTGCTGTCCCGGGACAGCGTACAGATACGCAGTATTTT
CSAVPGQRTDTQYF
>TRBV29-1|TRBD2|TRBJ2-5|.
TGCAGCGATATACTAGCGGGGGAGACCCAGTACTTC
CSDILAGETQYF
>TRBV7-9|.|TRBJ1-2|.
TGTGCCAGCAGCTTAGGCTACGTCGAGGGCTACACCTTC
CASSLGYVEGYTF
>TRBV20-1|TRBD1|TRBJ1-3|many
TGCAGTGCTAGAGATCCCGAAGACAGGGAGGGGGACACCATATATTTT
CSARDPEDREGDTIYF
>TRBV28|.|TRBJ2-7|many
TGTGCCAGCAGTTTGATCTACGAGCAGTACTTC
CASSLIYEQYF
>TRBV11-2|TRBD2|TRBJ2-4|.
TGTGCCAGCAGCTCGGCGGGACTAGCGGGAGGGGGGGCCAAAAACATTCAGTACTTC
CASSSAGLAGGGAKNIQYF
>TRBV7-9|.|TRBJ2-1|.
TGTGCCAGCAGCTTAGCGGGAGCCCTCATCGCAGGAAATGAGCAGTTCTTC
CASSLAGALIAGNEQFF
>TRBV11-2|TRBD2|TRBJ2-6|few
TGTGCCAGCAGCCTTGGACTAGCGGGAGTTCCGGGGGCCAACGTCCTGACTTTC
CASSLGLAGVPGANVLTF
>TRBV5-1|.|TRBJ2-7|.
TGCGAAACTAGGGGTTCCTACGAGCAGTACTTC
CETRGSYEQYF
>TRBV6-1|.|TRBJ2-2|.
TGTGCCAGCAGGCAAACAGGGAGTGAGCGGGAGCTGTTTTTT
CASRQTGSERELFF
>TRBV21-1|.|TRBJ2-7|.
TGTGCCAGCGGGCTGCGGGACCTAGGGGAGCAGTACTTC
CASGLRDLGEQYF
>TRBV19|.|TRBJ1-3|.
TGTGCCAGTAGTATTGAAGTTGGAAACACCATATATTTT
CASSIEVGNTIYF
>TRBV12-3/TRBV12-4|TRBD1|TRBJ2-7|many
TGTGCCAGCAGTTTAAACAGGGGGAGGTACGAGCAGTACTTC
CASSLNRGRYEQYF
>TRBV7-9|TRBD2|TRBJ2-4|few
TGTGCCAGCAGCTTTCGACTGGGACTAGCGGGAGGGGACATTCAGTACTTC
CASSFRLGLAGGDIQYF
>TRBV9|TRBD1|TRBJ2-5|.
TGTGCCAGCAGCGTGGGGACAGGGACGCAAGAGACCCAGTACTTC
CASSVGTGTQETQYF
>TRBV12-3/TRBV12-4|TRBD2|TRBJ2-1|.
TGTGCCAGCAGTTCACTAGCGGGGGGGCCCACGCAGTTCTTC
CASSSLAGGPTQFF
>TRBV6-2/TRBV6-3|.|TRBJ2-7|.
TGTGCCAGCAGTTCCGGACGGTCTGGGAGAGCCTACGAGCAGTACTTC
CASSSGRSGRAYEQYF
>TRBV28|.|TRBJ1-5|many
TGTGCCAGCAGGGACCTTCCGCAGGGCGGAAGTCAGCCCCAGCATTTT
CASRDLPQGGSQPQHF
>TRBV29-1|TRBD2|TRBJ2-7|.
TGCAGCGTTGAGTCGGAGCGGGAGGGCCAAGGCTACGAGCAGTACTTC
CSVESEREGQGYEQYF
>TRBV7-9|.|TRBJ2-3|many
TGTGCCAGCAGCCTGGCGACCGCTACGCAGTATTTT
CASSLATATQYF
>TRBV20-1|.|TRBJ2-7|.
TGCAGTGCCGCCTCCCCCTCCTACGAGCAGTACTTC
CSAASPSYEQYF
>TRBV19|.|TRBJ1-5|.
TGTGCCAGTAGCCCGGGACCGAAGGTATCTGGCGATCAGCCCCAGCATTTT
CASSPGPKVSGDQPQHF
>TRBV5-1|TRBD1|TRBJ2-7|.
TGCGCCAGCAGCAGCCCCGACAGGGTCGAGCAGTACTTC
CASSSPDRVEQYF
>TRBV19|TRBD1|TRBJ2-3|.
TGTGCCAGTACCGACAGGGGGCGTACAGATACGCAGTATTTT
CASTDRGRTDTQYF
>TRBV4-2|.|TRBJ2-1|many
TGTGCCAGCAGCCAAGACGGCGCGGAAGGGTACAATGAGCAGTTCTTC
CASSQDGAEGYNEQFF
>TRBV20-1|TRBD2|TRBJ2-7|.
TGCAGTGCTCCCCGGACTAGCCTCTCCTACGAGCAGTACTTC
CSAPRTSLSYEQYF
>TRBV12-3/TRBV12-4|.|TRBJ1-1|many
TGTGCCAGCAGGGTGAACACTGAAGCTTTCTTT
CASRVNTEAFF
>TRBV9|TRBD1|TRBJ2-7|.
TGTGCCAGCAGCCCCAACCCCGGGACAGGCTCCTACGAGCAGTACTTC
CASSPNPGTGSYEQYF
>TRBV6-2/TRBV6-3|.|TRBJ2-3|.
TGTGCCAGCAGTTACGAAGCCAGCGGAACTAGCACAGATACGCAGTATTTT
CASSYEASGTSTDTQYF
>TRBV10-3|.|TRBJ1-2|few
TGTGCCATCAGTGATGGGGGTGGCTACACCTTC
CAISDGGGYTF
>TRBV4-1|TRBD2|TRBJ2-3|many
TGCGCCAGCAGCCAAGATTTTCTGCCTAGCGGGATCGCAGATACGCAGTATTTT
CASSQDFLPSGIADTQYF
>TRBV4-3|TRBD2|TRBJ2-7|many
TGCGCCAGCAGCCAAGGGGTCGCGGGAGGATTTTACGAGCAGTACTTC
CASSQGVAGGFYEQYF
>TRBV12-3/TRBV12-4|.|TRBJ2-5|few
TGTGCCAGCAGCCCTGCATCAGAGATACGAGAGACCCAGTACTTC
CASSPASEIRETQYF
>TRBV5-6|.|TRBJ2-5|.
TGTGCCAGCAGGCATCGGGACGGGGAGACCCAGTACTTC
CASRHRDGETQYF
>TRBV15|TRBD2|TRBJ2-1|.
TGTGCCACCAGCAGAGATCTCGGGGGAGGGGCCTACAATGAGCAGTTCTTC
CATSRDLGGGAYNEQFF